This T cell receptor (beta chain) emerged from a study of cytomegalovirus exposure and HLA in healthy donors. Germline V lookup: CDR1 SGHKS, CDR2 YYEKEE (reference sequence). The CDR3 sequence is 16 residues long. The V segment lost 1 base and the J segment 5 bases; nucleotides outside the gene matches: 4. Findings of the study overall: HLA-A and HLA-B allele assignments for most subjects were reportedly predicted accurately using TCR beta sequences. Presence/absence analysis assumed near-uniform sequencing depth across donors.

The PCR contained 60 Vbeta and 13 Jbeta primers. Here immunoSEQ multiplex PCR was the method, and the copy in TCRdb shows in-frame clones only, minus some. Of 100,000 to 150,000 clones listed, roughly 75% are singletons. This clone has only a few counts. Its matching antigen is unknown. The sample consisted of PBMCs. This TCR was sampled from a young man in good health and CMV-seropositive. V usage is TRBV5-5 and J usage is TRBJ2-5, with 14 bases identical to TRBD2. CDR3 sequence: CASSLRTSGRRETQYF. The CDR3 coding sequence is TGTGCCAGCAGCTTGCGGACTAGCGGGAGGAGGGAGACCCAGTACTTC.